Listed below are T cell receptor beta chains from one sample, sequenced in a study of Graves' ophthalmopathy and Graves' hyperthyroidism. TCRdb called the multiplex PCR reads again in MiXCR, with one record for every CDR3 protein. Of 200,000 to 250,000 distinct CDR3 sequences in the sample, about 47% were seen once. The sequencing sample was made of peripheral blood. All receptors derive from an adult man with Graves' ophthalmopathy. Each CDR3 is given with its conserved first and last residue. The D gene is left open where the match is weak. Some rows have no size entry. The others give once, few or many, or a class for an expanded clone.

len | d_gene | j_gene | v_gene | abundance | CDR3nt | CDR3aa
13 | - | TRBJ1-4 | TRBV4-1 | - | TGCGCCAGCAGCCTCTTAATTAATGAAAAACTGTTTTTT | CASSLLINEKLFF
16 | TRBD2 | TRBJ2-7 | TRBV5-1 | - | TGTGCCAGCAGCCAAGATCGGGCTAGCGGTGCCTACGAGCAGTACTTC | CASSQDRASGAYEQYF
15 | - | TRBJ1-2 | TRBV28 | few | TGTGCCAGCAGTTCTACACCCGGGACATCCTATGGCTACACCTTC | CASSSTPGTSYGYTF
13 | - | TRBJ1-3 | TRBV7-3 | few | TGTGCTAGCAGCTTAAGTTGGGGAAACACCATATATTTT | CASSLSWGNTIYF
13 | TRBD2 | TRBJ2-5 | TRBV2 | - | TGTGCCAGCGTTCTAGCGGTACAAGAGACCCAGTACTTC | CASVLAVQETQYF
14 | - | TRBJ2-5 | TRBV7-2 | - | TGTGCCAGCAGCTTAGAGTCTAGCCGAGAGACCCAGTACTTC | CASSLESSRETQYF
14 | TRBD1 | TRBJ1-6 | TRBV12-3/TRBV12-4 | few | TGTGCCAGCAGTTTAGAGGGGGCTTATTCACCCCTCCACTTT | CASSLEGAYSPLHF
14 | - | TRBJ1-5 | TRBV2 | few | TGTGCCAGCAGTGAAGGCGCAAGCAATCAGCCCCAGCATTTT | CASSEGASNQPQHF
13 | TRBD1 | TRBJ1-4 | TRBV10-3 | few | TGTGCCATCTCTCAGGGGGCAGAGGAAAAACTGTTTTTT | CAISQGAEEKLFF
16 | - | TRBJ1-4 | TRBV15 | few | TGTGCCACCAGCCCCCGATTCTTACCAACTAATGAAAAACTGTTTTTT | CATSPRFLPTNEKLFF
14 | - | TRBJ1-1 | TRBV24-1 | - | TGTGCCACCAGTAGTCAGGGCGGGAACACTGAAGCTTTCTTT | CATSSQGGNTEAFF
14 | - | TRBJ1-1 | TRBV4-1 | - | TGCGCCAGCAGCCTCTTTGGGGTGAACACTGAAGCTTTCTTT | CASSLFGVNTEAFF
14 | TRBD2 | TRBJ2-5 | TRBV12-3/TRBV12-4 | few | TGTGCCAGCAGCCAAGGGAGCGGGGGCGGGACCCAGTACTTC | CASSQGSGGGTQYF
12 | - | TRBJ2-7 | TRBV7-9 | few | TGTGCCAGCAGCTTGGACACCTACGAGCAGTACTTC | CASSLDTYEQYF
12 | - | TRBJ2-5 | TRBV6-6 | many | TGTGCCAGCAGCCATCCAGAAGAGACCCAGTACTTC | CASSHPEETQYF
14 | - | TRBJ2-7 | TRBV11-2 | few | TGTGCCAGCAGCTTAGGGCGGAGCGCCTACGAGCAGTACTTC | CASSLGRSAYEQYF
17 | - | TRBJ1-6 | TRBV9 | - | TGTGCCAGCAGCTCCAGGACGACGAGCTCCTATAATTCACCCCTCCACTTT | CASSSRTTSSYNSPLHF
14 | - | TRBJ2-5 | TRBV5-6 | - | TGTGCCAGCAACAGAGGGTGGGGTGGAGAGACCCAGTACTTC | CASNRGWGGETQYF
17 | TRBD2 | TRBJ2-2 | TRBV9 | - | TGTGCCAGCAGCGTACCGACTAGCGGGGGAAACACCGGGGAGCTGTTTTTT | CASSVPTSGGNTGELFF
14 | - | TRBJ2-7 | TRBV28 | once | TGTGCCAGCAGTTTACAGACGAGCTCCTACGAGCAGTACTTC | CASSLQTSSYEQYF
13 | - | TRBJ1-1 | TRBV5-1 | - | TGCGCCAGCAGCTTGGTGGAGAGCACTGAAGCTTTCTTT | CASSLVESTEAFF
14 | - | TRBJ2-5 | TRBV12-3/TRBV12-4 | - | TGTGCCATCAGTGAGACGAAGTCCCAAGAGACCCAGTACTTC | CAISETKSQETQYF
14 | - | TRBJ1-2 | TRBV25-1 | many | TGTGCCAGCAGTGATACCGGGACACACTATGGCTACACCTTC | CASSDTGTHYGYTF
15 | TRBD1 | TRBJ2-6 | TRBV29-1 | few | TGCAGCGTTGAAGGGGACAGCTCTGGGGCCAACGTCCTGACTTTC | CSVEGDSSGANVLTF
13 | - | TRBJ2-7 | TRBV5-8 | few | TGTGCCAGCAGCGCGGCTTATGGGTACGAGCAGTACTTC | CASSAAYGYEQYF
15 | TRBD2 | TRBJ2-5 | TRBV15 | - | TGTGCCACCAGCGGCGGACTAGCGGGGGAGGAGACCCAGTACTTC | CATSGGLAGEETQYF
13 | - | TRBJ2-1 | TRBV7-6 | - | TGTGCCAGCAGCGTAGGGGGGGGTGCCGGGCAGTTCTTC | CASSVGGGAGQFF
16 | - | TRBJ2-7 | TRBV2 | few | TGTGCCAGCAGCTTATCCCCCGCGGTAAGCTCCTACGAGCAGTACTTC | CASSLSPAVSSYEQYF
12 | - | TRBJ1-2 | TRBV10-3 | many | TGTGCCATCAGAGGACAGACTTATGGCTACACCTTC | CAIRGQTYGYTF
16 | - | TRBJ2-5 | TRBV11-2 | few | TGTGCCAGCAGTCGACCCCCGGGACCTCCGCAAGAGACCCAGTACTTC | CASSRPPGPPQETQYF
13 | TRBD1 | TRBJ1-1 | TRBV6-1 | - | TGTGCCAGCATCCCACAGGGGGCGGAAGGAGCTTTCTTT | CASIPQGAEGAFF
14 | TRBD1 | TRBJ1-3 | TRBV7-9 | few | TGTGCCAGCAGCTGGTTCGAGACAGGGTTAACCATATATTTT | CASSWFETGLTIYF
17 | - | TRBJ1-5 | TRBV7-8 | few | TGTGCCAGCAGGTCACCGCCAGGGAGGGAAGTAAATCAGCCCCGGCATTTT | CASRSPPGREVNQPRHF
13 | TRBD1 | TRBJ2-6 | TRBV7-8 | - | TGTGCCAGCAGCTTGGACAGGCTTAACGTCCTGACTTTC | CASSLDRLNVLTF
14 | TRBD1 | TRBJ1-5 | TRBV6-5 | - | TGTGCCAGCTCCGACCGACAGGGTGGTCAGCCCCAGCATTTT | CASSDRQGGQPQHF
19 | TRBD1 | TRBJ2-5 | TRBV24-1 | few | TGTGCCACCAGTGATTGGGGTCCTAAGGACAGGGGACCCCAAGAGACCCAGTACTTC | CATSDWGPKDRGPQETQYF
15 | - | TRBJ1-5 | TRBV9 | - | TGTGCCAGCAGCGTTGGCGGTTCCTTAAATCAGCCCCAGCATTTT | CASSVGGSLNQPQHF
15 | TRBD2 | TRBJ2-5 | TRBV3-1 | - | TGTGCCAGCAGCTCCCCGGGACTAGCGCAAGAGACCCAGTACTTC | CASSSPGLAQETQYF
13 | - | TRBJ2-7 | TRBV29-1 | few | TGCAGCGTTATGGATCTTATCAGTTCCGAGCAGTACTTC | CSVMDLISSEQYF
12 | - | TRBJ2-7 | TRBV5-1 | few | TGCGCCAGCAGCTTACAGGGCCACGAGCAGTACTTC | CASSLQGHEQYF
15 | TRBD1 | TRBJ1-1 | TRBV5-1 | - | TGCGCCAGCAGCCCAGGGACAGGGCACGATAATGAAGCTTTCTTT | CASSPGTGHDNEAFF
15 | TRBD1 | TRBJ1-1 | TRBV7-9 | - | TGTGCCAGCAGCTCTCAGGGGGCGCGGAACACTGAAGCTTTCTTT | CASSSQGARNTEAFF
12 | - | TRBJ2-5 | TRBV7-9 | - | TGTGCCAGCAGCTTAGAAGGGGCAGGAGAGTTCTTC | CASSLEGAGEFF
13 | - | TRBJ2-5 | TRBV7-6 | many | TGTGCCAGCAGCTTGGCTGTAGGAGAGACCCAGTACTTC | CASSLAVGETQYF